This T cell receptor beta chain originates from a study of blood T cell repertoires in COVID-19. Trimming cost V 6 bases and J 3 bases; bases outside gene matches: 5. Germline CDR1 ENHRY, CDR2 SYGVKD. The CDR3 length is 14 residues. TCRdb's table, derived via immunoSEQ multiplex PCR, lists solely in-frame clones and lacks some. The sample holds 350,000 to 450,000 clones, more than 80% seen once. Those enrolled, adults aged roughly 18 to 100 years, came from around 24 US areas. The TCR was taken from a man aged 25 to 40 who had recovered from COVID-19. The sample comprised PBMCs or T cells enriched from blood (not recorded which). V is TRBV10-3 and J is TRBJ2-3, with TRBD2 matching over 8 bases. CDR3 region: CAIRAGGGTDTQYF. CDR3 nucleotides: TGTGCCATCAGGGCGGGAGGTGGTACAGATACGCAGTATTTT.